The TCR beta chain under discussion was sequenced for a study of neoadjuvant anti-PD-1 for oral cavity cancer. Method: immunoSEQ multiplex PCR; TCRdb's copy keeps in-frame clones and lacks some. The data show tens of thousands of clones, 70% to 90% seen once. Time point meaning: after neoadjuvant nivolumab, at surgical resection. V lost 6 bases, J lost 5 bases, and 9 bases stayed unmatched. The CDR3 has 13 residues. Germline CDR1 and CDR2: SQVTM and ANQGSEA. This rearrangement joins TRBV29-1 to TRBJ2-5, with 7 bases fitting TRBD1. Sequencing was performed on PBMCs, taken after nivolumab (anti-PD-1) treatment. The origin of this receptor is a person aged 35-79 years with oral cavity squamous cell carcinoma. CDR3 nucleotides: TGCAGCGTCTACCCAGGACAGGCGGAGACCCAGTACTTC. Translating it yields CSVYPGQAETQYF.